This TCR beta chain stems from a study of T cell clones after liver transplantation. The CDR3 is made up of 15 amino acids. Germline V gene data show CDR1 as PRHDT and CDR2 as FYEKMQ (reference sequence). Trimming removed 5 bases at V and 5 bases at J, with 19 bases between. Data came from immunoSEQ multiplex PCR; TCRdb stores just in-frame clones and leaves some out. The data show 98,000 or so clones, roughly four fifths seen once. Remarks on this clone: As yet, its antigen is unknown.

Study conclusions and caveats: In most of the 8 subjects, circulating graft-donor-reactive CD4 TCRbeta sequences fell significantly after transplant. The donor-reactive repertoire was only partly measurable in two subjects, lacking donor cells.

The genes are TRBV13 and TRBJ2-7; tentative D call: TRBD1 (6 bases). This clonotype was sampled from a human donor who received a liver transplant. The material was CD4+ T cells from blood, obtained before liver transplant. CDR3 loop: CASSTYRASRDEQYF. The DNA of the CDR3 is TGTGCCAGCAGCACCTACAGGGCCTCTCGGGACGAGCAGTACTTC.